This T cell receptor beta chain is from a study of T-cell reconstitution after alpha-beta-depleted transplantation in children. The library targeted TCRbeta and was prepared with unique molecular identifiers. TCRdb independently ran MiXCR on the PCR reads; one entry per CDR3 protein. In the table there are 600,000 to 700,000 distinct CDR3 sequences, about an eighth of which are singletons. Trimming pared 3 bases from V and 3 bases from J, leaving 9 bases between. CDR3 size: 14 residues. The V gene's germline CDR1 is MDHEN and CDR2 SYDVKM. This clonotype was observed a few times. The V call is TRBV28, the J call TRBJ1-5; D gene unclear. This clonotype was sampled from a girl aged 2-10 years with congenital amegakaryocytic thrombocytopenia, due to receive a stem cell transplant. This specimen consisted of PBMCs, obtained before TCRalphabeta/CD19-depleted stem cell transplant. CDR3 protein: CASSFRGYNQPQHF. CDR3 DNA sequence: TGTGCCAGCAGTTTTAGAGGTTACAATCAGCCCCAGCATTTT.